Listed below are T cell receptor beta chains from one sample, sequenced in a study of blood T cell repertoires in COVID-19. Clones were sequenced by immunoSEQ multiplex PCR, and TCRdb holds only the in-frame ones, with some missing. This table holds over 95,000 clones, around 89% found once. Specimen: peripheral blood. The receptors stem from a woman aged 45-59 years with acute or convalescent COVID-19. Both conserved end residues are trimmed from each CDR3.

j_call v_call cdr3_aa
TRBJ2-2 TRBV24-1 ATSDHGGGTTGELF
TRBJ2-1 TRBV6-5 ASSYFVASREQF
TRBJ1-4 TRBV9 ASSPRGREATNEKLF
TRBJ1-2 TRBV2 ASSRDLTGYT
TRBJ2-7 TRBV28 ASNSGWKGKAYEQY
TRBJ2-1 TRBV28 ASSSGGRSSYNEQF
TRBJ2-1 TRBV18 ASSPPAGFDEQF
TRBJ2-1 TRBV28 ASSLLAGVGNEQF
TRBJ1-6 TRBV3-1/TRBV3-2 ASSRWTGSNSPLH
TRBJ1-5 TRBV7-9 ASSPWWGENQPQH
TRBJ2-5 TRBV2 ASSVRIETQY
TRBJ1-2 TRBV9 ASSVVDGLYGYT
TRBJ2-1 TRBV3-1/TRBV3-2 ASSQDVGGGSSYNEQF
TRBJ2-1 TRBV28 ASSRGTSGRNEQF
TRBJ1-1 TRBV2 ARGGSTEAF
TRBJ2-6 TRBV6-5 ASTHGGSGANVLT
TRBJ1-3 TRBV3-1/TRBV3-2 ASSQLSGNTIY
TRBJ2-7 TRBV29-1 SVTTGSYEQY
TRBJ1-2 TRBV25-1 ASSAGSYGYT
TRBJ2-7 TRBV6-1 ASSETEAYEQY
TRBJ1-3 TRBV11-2 ASSSDRGLRGGNTIY
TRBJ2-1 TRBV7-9 ASSFGLAFNEQF
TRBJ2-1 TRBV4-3 ASSQDLLAEMINYNEQF
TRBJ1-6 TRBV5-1 ASSFPESSTLH
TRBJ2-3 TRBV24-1 ATGTRDTQY
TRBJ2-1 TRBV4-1 ASKPSSVEYNEQF
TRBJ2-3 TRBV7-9 ASSLQLTDTQY
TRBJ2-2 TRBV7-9 ASSLPGGPTGELF
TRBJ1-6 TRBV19 ASSIAVTGGEARLNSPLH
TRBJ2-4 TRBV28 ASSLGDSVAKNIQY
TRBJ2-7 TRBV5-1 ASSPDRKSSYEQY
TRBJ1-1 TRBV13 ASSPGNTEAF
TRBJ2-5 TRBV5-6 ASNPRGRRQETQY
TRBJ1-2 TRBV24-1 ATNSTGKKGYT
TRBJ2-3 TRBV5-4 ASSLLAGGPTDTQY
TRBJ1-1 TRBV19 ASSIPRTNSLGTEAF
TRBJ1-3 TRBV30 AWRLGDSQAGNTIY
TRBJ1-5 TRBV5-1 ASSSSGLSNQPQH
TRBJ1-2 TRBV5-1 ASSLTGSGNYGYT
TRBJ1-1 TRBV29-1 SVARTGGTRTEAF
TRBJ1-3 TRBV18 ASSPDPQDTIY
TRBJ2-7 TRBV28 ASRPTGGIYEQY
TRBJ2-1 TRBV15 ATSRELYNEQF
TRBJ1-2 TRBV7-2 ASSPSRGNYGYT
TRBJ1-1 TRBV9 ASTPGSGWDTEAF
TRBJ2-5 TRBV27 ASSSLSPTSGNQETQY
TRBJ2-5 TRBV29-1 SVGRARETQY
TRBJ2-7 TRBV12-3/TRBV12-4 ASSSPSYEQY
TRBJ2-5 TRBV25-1 ASSSQGSETQY
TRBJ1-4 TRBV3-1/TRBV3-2 ASSRIQGQGHEKLF
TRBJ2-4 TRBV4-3 ASSQDHLGEPKNIQY
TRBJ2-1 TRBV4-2 ASSPRDSYNEQF
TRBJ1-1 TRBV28 ASSPPNTEAF
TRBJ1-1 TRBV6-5 ASSIQSLNTEAF
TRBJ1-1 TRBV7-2 ASSLLGVTEAF
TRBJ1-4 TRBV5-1 ASSLDRATNEKLF
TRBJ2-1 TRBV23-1 ASSQTSGRGNEQF
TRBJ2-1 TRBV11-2 ASSSLTGRAEEQF
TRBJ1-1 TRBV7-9 ASSSHGDLTEAF
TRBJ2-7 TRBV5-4 ASSLFGGTEGEQY